These T cell receptor beta chains were read from a single sample in a study of cytomegalovirus exposure and HLA in healthy donors. Only in-frame clones appear in the TCRdb table, and some are missing; sequencing was by immunoSEQ multiplex PCR. The sample consists of more than 95,000 clones, about 12% of them appearing once. Input material: PBMCs. These TCRs come from a man aged 40-55 years in good health and CMV-seropositive. The CDR3 runs from the conserved cysteine through the conserved F or W. A D gene is named only where the DNA matches it firmly. The size of a clone is reported for some rows only, either as once, few or many, or as a class for expanded clones.

DNA: TGTGCCAGCAGCCAAGGTGCGGGAGATACAGATACGCAGTATTTT
CDR3: CASSQGAGDTDTQYF
V: TRBV4-2
D: TRBD2
size: -
J: TRBJ2-3

DNA: TGTGCCGTTGAAAACGCGGGGGGTCTCACAGATACGCAGTATTTT
CDR3: CAVENAGGLTDTQYF
V: TRBV7-9
D: TRBD2
size: -
J: TRBJ2-3

DNA: TGTGCCAGCAGGGAAACAGGGTTAGGGCAGCCCCAGCATTTT
CDR3: CASRETGLGQPQHF
V: TRBV6-6
D: -
size: few
J: TRBJ1-5

DNA: TGTGCCAGCAGTGAGGAGGCAGGGGGCTATGGCTACACCTTC
CDR3: CASSEEAGGYGYTF
V: TRBV6-1
D: TRBD1
size: few
J: TRBJ1-2

DNA: TGCGCCAGCAAAGGAATGACTAGCGATTTTATGGGCGATGAGCAGTTCTTC
CDR3: CASKGMTSDFMGDEQFF
V: TRBV5-1
D: TRBD2
size: -
J: TRBJ2-1

DNA: TGTGCCAGCAGTACAACCGGGGTCCATTACAATGAGCAGTTCTTC
CDR3: CASSTTGVHYNEQFF
V: TRBV6-5
D: -
size: few
J: TRBJ2-1

DNA: TGCGCCAGCAGTGAGACTGGGATACTAGCGTTGGAGCAGTACTTC
CDR3: CASSETGILALEQYF
V: TRBV10-2
D: TRBD2
size: few
J: TRBJ2-7

DNA: TGCAGTGCTAGTAAGCACTCTGAAGCTTTCTTT
CDR3: CSASKHSEAFF
V: TRBV20-1
D: -
size: few
J: TRBJ1-1

DNA: TGTGCCAGCAGCCAGGGTTTCAGCGGGGGCGTGAAGACCCAGTACTTC
CDR3: CASSQGFSGGVKTQYF
V: TRBV14
D: TRBD2
size: few
J: TRBJ2-5

DNA: TGTGCCAGCAGCTTGGGACAGGGCACCTACAATGAGCAGTTCTTC
CDR3: CASSLGQGTYNEQFF
V: TRBV7-9
D: TRBD1
size: -
J: TRBJ2-1

DNA: TGTGCCAGCAGTCTAGCGGGAGTTCGCACAGATACGCAGTATTTT
CDR3: CASSLAGVRTDTQYF
V: TRBV27
D: TRBD2
size: few
J: TRBJ2-3

DNA: TGTGCCAGCAGCGTAGGAAACAGCCCGTTCTCTGGAAACACCATATATTTT
CDR3: CASSVGNSPFSGNTIYF
V: TRBV9
D: -
size: few
J: TRBJ1-3

DNA: TGTGCCAGTGACAGTCTGAATAATGAAAAACTGTTTTTT
CDR3: CASDSLNNEKLFF
V: TRBV28
D: -
size: few
J: TRBJ1-4

DNA: TGTGCCAGCAGCCAAATAGCGGGGCCACCTCGGTGGCAAGAGACCCAGTACTTC
CDR3: CASSQIAGPPRWQETQYF
V: TRBV14
D: TRBD2
size: -
J: TRBJ2-5

DNA: TGTGCCAGCAGCCGACAGGGGAAGCCAATCGAGCAGTACTTC
CDR3: CASSRQGKPIEQYF
V: TRBV7-9
D: TRBD1
size: few
J: TRBJ2-7

DNA: TGTGCCAGTAGTATAGGGACAGGGCTACAGCCCCAGCATTTT
CDR3: CASSIGTGLQPQHF
V: TRBV19
D: TRBD1
size: -
J: TRBJ1-5

DNA: TGTGCCAGCAGAAATCCAGGGGGGAACACTGAAGCTTTCTTT
CDR3: CASRNPGGNTEAFF
V: TRBV6-5
D: TRBD1
size: few
J: TRBJ1-1

DNA: TGTGCCAGCAGCTCGTATGGGACTAGCGGGAGGGAGCAGTTCTTC
CDR3: CASSSYGTSGREQFF
V: TRBV7-3
D: TRBD2
size: few
J: TRBJ2-1

DNA: TGCGCCAGCAGCCCAGGACAGGGCCCAAACTATGGCTACACCTTC
CDR3: CASSPGQGPNYGYTF
V: TRBV4-1
D: TRBD1
size: -
J: TRBJ1-2

DNA: TGTGCCAGCAGTCCTTTAGGGGAATGGGAAGATACGCAGTATTTT
CDR3: CASSPLGEWEDTQYF
V: TRBV27
D: -
size: -
J: TRBJ2-3

DNA: TGTGCCAGCAGCTTAGGATCAAGCGGGAGCCTCAGCTCCTACGAGCAGTACTTC
CDR3: CASSLGSSGSLSSYEQYF
V: TRBV7-9
D: TRBD2
size: -
J: TRBJ2-7

DNA: TGTGCCAGCAGCTTGCAGGGGGCTTACGAGCAGTACTTC
CDR3: CASSLQGAYEQYF
V: TRBV5-4
D: TRBD1
size: -
J: TRBJ2-7

DNA: TGTGCCAGCAGTCCCGGGACTAGCCACAATGAGCAGTTCTTC
CDR3: CASSPGTSHNEQFF
V: TRBV6-6
D: TRBD2
size: -
J: TRBJ2-1

DNA: TGTGCCAGCACCCTACTAGCGGGAGGCCCGAGCGGGGAGCTGTTTTTT
CDR3: CASTLLAGGPSGELFF
V: TRBV7-9
D: TRBD2
size: few
J: TRBJ2-2

DNA: TGTGCCAGCAGTGAAGGACAGGGGTCCGAGCAGTACTTC
CDR3: CASSEGQGSEQYF
V: TRBV6-1
D: TRBD1
size: few
J: TRBJ2-7

DNA: TGTGCCAGCAGCGTTGGAGGGCACATGAACACTGAAGCTTTCTTT
CDR3: CASSVGGHMNTEAFF
V: TRBV9
D: -
size: few
J: TRBJ1-1

DNA: TGTGCCAGCAGCGTAGCCGGGACTAGCGGGAGATACAGCGCAGATACGCAGTATTTT
CDR3: CASSVAGTSGRYSADTQYF
V: TRBV9
D: TRBD2
size: few
J: TRBJ2-3

DNA: TGCGCCAGCAGCCAAGATCAGGGTTTTAATCAGCCCCAGCATTTT
CDR3: CASSQDQGFNQPQHF
V: TRBV4-3
D: -
size: -
J: TRBJ1-5

DNA: TGCAGCGTTGAAGGGCAGGGTGGTCAGCCCCAGCATTTT
CDR3: CSVEGQGGQPQHF
V: TRBV29-1
D: -
size: -
J: TRBJ1-5

DNA: TGTGCCACCAGTCTTACAGGGGAGACTGAAGCTTTCTTT
CDR3: CATSLTGETEAFF
V: TRBV15
D: TRBD1
size: -
J: TRBJ1-1

DNA: TGTGCCAGCAGCTTCCGACGGGGCACCGGGGAGCTGTTTTTT
CDR3: CASSFRRGTGELFF
V: TRBV11-2
D: -
size: few
J: TRBJ2-2

DNA: TGTGCCAGCACCGGGACAGGGGGCTATGAAAAACTGTTTTTT
CDR3: CASTGTGGYEKLFF
V: TRBV27
D: TRBD1
size: -
J: TRBJ1-4

DNA: TGCGCCAGCAGCCAACTGACCAGGGAAATCCTTAACTATGGCTACACCTTC
CDR3: CASSQLTREILNYGYTF
V: TRBV4-1
D: -
size: -
J: TRBJ1-2

DNA: TGTGCCAGCAGTTATCCGGGACTAGCGGGGAACCCTGAGCAGTTCTTC
CDR3: CASSYPGLAGNPEQFF
V: TRBV6-5
D: TRBD2
size: -
J: TRBJ2-1

DNA: TGTGCCAGCTCACCACCGACAGTGGAGACCCAGTACTTC
CDR3: CASSPPTVETQYF
V: TRBV18
D: -
size: few
J: TRBJ2-5

DNA: TGCGCCAGCAGCTTGGTGTTGGAGGGTTCGGGCTACACCTTC
CDR3: CASSLVLEGSGYTF
V: TRBV5-1
D: -
size: -
J: TRBJ1-2

DNA: TGTGCCAGCAGTTCGCACAGGGACCTGGGAAACACCATATATTTT
CDR3: CASSSHRDLGNTIYF
V: TRBV2
D: -
size: -
J: TRBJ1-3

DNA: TGTGCCAGTAGTACAAGCCCGGGACAGCCCCAGCATTTT
CDR3: CASSTSPGQPQHF
V: TRBV19
D: -
size: few
J: TRBJ1-5

DNA: TGTGCCAGCAGTGAAGTGGGTCTATTGGGGACAGGGAAGGGAAACACCATATATTTT
CDR3: CASSEVGLLGTGKGNTIYF
V: TRBV6-1
D: TRBD1
size: -
J: TRBJ1-3

DNA: TGTGCCAGTGCCAATGGGGGGAACGAGCAGTACTTC
CDR3: CASANGGNEQYF
V: TRBV19
D: -
size: -
J: TRBJ2-7